Listed below are T cell receptor beta chains from one sample, sequenced in a study of shared clonotypes between healthy human individuals. TCRdb keeps only in-frame clones here, not all; method: immunoSEQ multiplex PCR. The sample carries 1.6 million or so clones, around 98.5% recorded once. Sequencing was performed on naive CD4+ T cells sorted from blood. The receptors originated from a man aged 25-40 years in good health. CDR3s include the opening cysteine and the closing phenylalanine or tryptophan. D genes are given only for firm matches. The size of a clone is reported for some rows only, either as once, few or many, or as a class for expanded clones.

TRBJ2-7 TRBV28 - 12 - CASTGKLYEQYF TGTGCCAGCACCGGGAAACTCTACGAGCAGTACTTC
TRBJ2-5 TRBV7-7 - 14 - CASSQVGGPETQYF TGTGCTAGCAGTCAAGTCGGGGGCCCGGAGACCCAGTACTTC
TRBJ2-1 TRBV5-3 TRBD1 14 - CASQTRQGDNEQFF TGTGCCAGCCAGACGCGACAGGGGGACAATGAGCAGTTCTTC
TRBJ2-7 TRBV28 TRBD1 13 - CASRSTGHHEQYF TGTGCCAGCAGGTCGACAGGGCATCACGAGCAGTACTTC
TRBJ2-1 TRBV10-2 - 14 - CASDMGWGRREQFF TGCGCCAGTGACATGGGCTGGGGACGTCGTGAGCAGTTCTTC
TRBJ1-3 TRBV5-1 TRBD1 14 - CASSLGTGGNTIYF TGCGCCAGCAGCCTTGGGACAGGGGGAAACACCATATATTTT
TRBJ1-1 TRBV5-6 - 13 - CASSLGRNTEAFF TGTGCCAGCAGCTTGGGGAGGAACACTGAAGCTTTCTTT
TRBJ2-1 TRBV27 TRBD2 15 once CASSTTGLAGAEQFF TGTGCCAGCAGTACCACGGGACTAGCGGGTGCTGAGCAGTTCTTC
TRBJ2-5 TRBV5-1 TRBD1 14 - CASSPTGPQETQYF TGCGCCAGCAGCCCGACAGGGCCTCAAGAGACCCAGTACTTC
TRBJ1-1 TRBV29-1 - 14 - CSVEPKGAVFEAFF TGCAGCGTTGAACCCAAAGGGGCGGTTTTCGAAGCTTTCTTT
TRBJ2-4 TRBV5-1 - 14 - CASTPGGSGNIQYF TGCGCCAGCACCCCCGGCGGGTCTGGAAACATTCAGTACTTC
TRBJ2-5 TRBV4-1 TRBD2 15 - CASSLSGRADETQYF TGCGCCAGCAGCCTTAGCGGGAGGGCCGATGAGACCCAGTACTTC
TRBJ2-7 TRBV5-1 - 14 - CASSLDRGAYEQYF TGCGCCAGCAGCTTGGATCGCGGGGCCTACGAGCAGTACTTC
TRBJ1-1 TRBV5-1 - 14 - CASSLQVPGTEAFF TGCGCCAGCAGCCTACAGGTTCCGGGGACTGAAGCTTTCTTT
TRBJ2-3 TRBV5-1 - 16 - CASSLIPGVNGDTQYF TGCGCCAGCAGCTTAATTCCCGGGGTTAATGGAGATACGCAGTATTTT
TRBJ2-1 TRBV7-9 TRBD2 16 - CASIASGRSSYNEQFF TGTGCCAGCATAGCCAGCGGGAGAAGCTCCTACAATGAGCAGTTCTTC
TRBJ1-1 TRBV5-8 - 17 - CASSFIFLLGENTEAFF TGTGCCAGCAGCTTTATTTTCTTGCTCGGAGAGAACACTGAAGCTTTCTTT
TRBJ2-3 TRBV19 - 18 - CASSALLSGSVSTDTQYF TGTGCCAGTAGTGCCCTCCTATCTGGGAGCGTGAGCACAGATACGCAGTATTTT
TRBJ2-2 TRBV7-2 - 15 - CASSRTPRSSGELFF TGTGCCAGCAGTCGGACACCACGATCTTCCGGGGAGCTGTTTTTT
TRBJ2-1 TRBV5-4 TRBD2 15 once CASSHTSGDRNEQFF TGTGCCAGCAGCCACACTAGCGGAGATAGGAATGAGCAGTTCTTC
TRBJ2-5 TRBV18 - 13 once CASSPFVTETQYF TGTGCCAGCTCACCATTCGTCACAGAGACCCAGTACTTC
TRBJ2-7 TRBV19 TRBD2 14 - CASSMSGRANEQYF TGTGCCAGTAGTATGAGCGGGAGGGCGAACGAGCAGTACTTC
TRBJ2-2 TRBV7-8 - 16 - CASSQRVGVDTGELFF TGTGCCAGCAGCCAGAGGGTAGGCGTTGACACCGGGGAGCTGTTTTTT
TRBJ2-1 TRBV6-1 TRBD1 14 once CASVNRDRDNEQFF TGTGCCAGTGTTAACCGGGACAGGGACAATGAGCAGTTCTTC
TRBJ2-5 TRBV4-1 TRBD1 15 - CASSQEGQGIETQYF TGCGCCAGCAGCCAAGAGGGACAGGGGATAGAGACCCAGTACTTC
TRBJ1-1 TRBV23-1 - 12 - CASSQSRAEAFF TGCGCCAGCAGTCAATCCAGGGCTGAAGCTTTCTTT
TRBJ2-7 TRBV18 - 16 - CASSPPGRGSSYEQYF TGTGCCAGCTCACCCCCGGGGAGGGGGAGCTCCTACGAGCAGTACTTC
TRBJ2-1 TRBV7-6 - 16 - CASSLAPGVSYNEQFF TGTGCCAGCAGCTTAGCTCCGGGGGTATCCTACAATGAGCAGTTCTTC
TRBJ2-2 TRBV7-9 TRBD1 16 - CASRPTGGVGTGELFF TGTGCCAGCAGGCCGACAGGGGGCGTCGGCACCGGGGAGCTGTTTTTT
TRBJ2-1 TRBV10-3 - 17 - CAISESGQNWAYNEQFF TGTGCCATCAGTGAGTCGGGGCAGAATTGGGCCTACAATGAGCAGTTCTTC
TRBJ2-7 TRBV2 TRBD1 14 - CASRLGTDRHEQYF TGTGCCAGCAGGCTCGGGACAGATCGTCACGAGCAGTACTTC
TRBJ2-5 TRBV7-9 TRBD1 15 - CASSLAGQGLETQYF TGTGCCAGCAGCCTTGCGGGACAGGGGCTGGAGACCCAGTACTTC
TRBJ2-7 TRBV5-8 TRBD1 14 - CASSPRQGAYEQYF TGTGCCAGCAGCCCAAGACAGGGAGCCTACGAGCAGTACTTC
TRBJ1-2 TRBV6-5 - 14 - CASSTLQGDYGYTF TGTGCCAGCAGTACCCTACAGGGTGACTATGGCTACACCTTC
TRBJ2-7 TRBV5-1 - 11 - CASSAGYEQYF TGCGCCAGCTCCGCCGGATACGAGCAGTACTTC
TRBJ2-5 TRBV29-1 - 14 - CSVDWFQGQETQYF TGCAGCGTTGATTGGTTCCAGGGACAAGAGACCCAGTACTTC
TRBJ2-7 TRBV6-6 TRBD1 14 - CASSYPGQNYEQYF TGTGCCAGCAGTTACCCGGGACAGAACTACGAGCAGTACTTC
TRBJ1-1 TRBV6-5 - 11 - CASHQGSEAFF TGTGCCAGCCACCAGGGCTCTGAAGCTTTCTTT
TRBJ1-2 TRBV9 TRBD1 14 - CASSQDRGVYGYTF TGTGCCAGCAGCCAGGACAGGGGCGTCTATGGCTACACCTTC